These 20 T cell receptor beta chains were sequenced from one sample in a study of blood T cell repertoires in COVID-19. Profiled with immunoSEQ multiplex PCR; TCRdb holds only in-frame clones, not every one. This table holds 140,000 to 150,000 clones, roughly 87% found once. The sample was peripheral blood. These receptors were collected from a woman between 45 and 60 years old with acute or convalescent COVID-19.

The chain recombines TRBV28 with TRBJ1-2, with a weak D call TRBD1 (6 bases). Germline CDR1 and CDR2: MDHEN and SYDVKM. This CDR3 contains 14 residues. V gave up 6 bases and J gave up 4 bases, with 15 bases separating them. The CDR3 nucleotides read TGTGCCAGCAGCGTTAGACAGGCGACCTATGGCTACACCTTC. This gives the protein CASSVRQATYGYTF.

The chain employs TRBV5-1 and TRBJ1-2; TRBD1 agrees at 10 bases. Germline V gene data show CDR1 as SGHRS and CDR2 as YFSETQ. The CDR3 runs 14 residues. V lost 5 bases to trimming and J lost 6 bases; unmatched junction nucleotides: 7. The CDR3 region is CASRVTGQGNGYTF. The CDR3 DNA is TGCGCCAGCAGGGTGACGGGACAGGGGAATGGCTACACCTTC.

CDR3 sequence: CASRFRTSGRTDTQYF. Written as DNA, the CDR3 is TGTGCAAGTCGCTTCCGGACTAGCGGCCGCACAGATACGCAGTATTTT. The rearrangement joins TRBV12-2 to TRBJ2-3; the table's D call, TRBD2, has no DNA check behind it. TRBV12-2 is a recognized pseudogene. CDR3 length: 16 residues.

This clone occurred once. V gene TRBV30 combines with J gene TRBJ2-4, with a tentative D call TRBD1 (6 bases). Germline V gene lookup returns CDR1 GTSNPN and CDR2 SVGIG (reference sequence). V gave up 1 base and J gave up 5 bases, with 9 bases separating them. This CDR3 is built from 13 residues. The CDR3 nucleotides are TGTGCCTGGAGTGGGGGACACCAAAACATTCAGTACTTC. Its translation is CAWSGGHQNIQYF.

CDR3 nucleotides: TGTGCCAGCAGTTACGAACCGACAGGGAAAGGTGAGCAGTTCTTC. It codes for CASSYEPTGKGEQFF. The gene calls are TRBV6-5 and TRBJ2-1; 7 bases are shared with TRBD1. V gave up 2 bases and J gave up 9 bases; unmatched junction bases: 10. In germline, CDR1 is MNHEY, CDR2 SVGAGI. This CDR3 has 15 amino acids.

This clone was seen ten or more times. The chain recombines TRBV5-1 with TRBJ2-2; TRBD2 aligns across 13 bases. The V and J ends lost 0 bases and 4 bases, in that order; junction bases with no gene match: 9. CDR3 length equals 19 residues. Germline CDR1 is SGHRS and CDR2 is YFSETQ. The CDR3 DNA is TGCGCCAGCAGCTTGGCCGAACTAGCGGGGGGGCAACGCACCGGGGAGCTGTTTTTT. It specifies CASSLAELAGGQRTGELFF.

The V call is TRBV29-1, the J call TRBJ1-5; 7 bases match TRBD1. Germline assignment: CDR1 SQVTM and CDR2 ANQGSEA. CDR3 length equals 13 residues. V was pared by 3 bases and J by 9 bases, with 8 bases of the junction left unmatched. The CDR3 DNA reads TGCAGCGTTGAGGGGACAGCCCCAGGGCCCCAGCATTTT. This codes for CSVEGTAPGPQHF.

V is TRBV5-1 and J is TRBJ2-1; 11 positions agree with TRBD2. The CDR3 loop spans 17 amino acids. V shed 0 bases, J shed 2 bases, and the junction held 4 bases outside the gene matches. Germline values: CDR1 SGHRS, CDR2 YFSETQ. DNA for the CDR3: TGCGCCAGCAGCTTGGGGCTAGCGGGGGGTCCCTACAATGAGCAGTTCTTC. Translation: CASSLGLAGGPYNEQFF.

V and J are TRBV19 and TRBJ2-1, with 10 bases identical to TRBD1. The trim removed 8 bases at V and 4 bases at J, leaving 8 bases unmatched. Looked up from germline, CDR1 is LNHDA and CDR2 is SQIVND (reference sequence). The CDR3 has 15 amino acids. The CDR3 loop is CASRRTGQGYNEQFF. CDR3 sequence (DNA): TGTGCCAGTCGTAGGACGGGACAGGGGTACAATGAGCAGTTCTTC.

This chain uses TRBV12-3 or TRBV12-4 with TRBJ1-1; no reliable D call. CDR3 length equals 11 residues. V lost 3 bases and J lost 5, with 4 bases in between. In DNA, the CDR3 is TGTGCCAGCAGTTTTCTTACTGAAGCTTTCTTT. As protein: CASSFLTEAFF.

V usage is TRBV6-6 and J usage is TRBJ2-3; a weak D match, TRBD1 (5 bases). The CDR3 contains 14 residues. V shed 5 bases and J shed 1 base, with 10 bases lying between them. Germline V gene sequence: CDR1 MNHNY, CDR2 SVGAGI (reference sequence). CDR3 DNA: TGTGCCAGCAGTCGCGCCAGGGGCACAGATACGCAGTATTTT. The encoded protein is CASSRARGTDTQYF.

The rearrangement links TRBV10-1 to TRBJ1-4, with 9 nucleotides matching TRBD1. CDR3 length: 14 amino acids. V trimming: 8 bases; J trimming: 6 bases; junction bases outside the gene matches: 7. Per germline, CDR1 WNHNN and CDR2 SYGVQD (reference sequence). The CDR3 DNA is TGCGCCAGCTCGGACAGGGGAAGCGATGAAAAACTGTTTTTT. Its translation: CASSDRGSDEKLFF.

This chain joins TRBV19 and TRBJ2-5, with 7 bases identical to TRBD2. The CDR3 covers 14 residues. Germline V lookup: CDR1 LNHDA, CDR2 SQIVND (reference sequence). The V and J ends lost 6 bases and 5 bases, in that order; junction bases with no gene match: 9. The CDR3 sequence is CASSRGLGGETQYF. The CDR3 DNA follows: TGTGCCAGTAGCCGGGGTCTCGGGGGGGAGACCCAGTACTTC.

V and J are TRBV11-1 and TRBJ1-1; unclear D gene. Germline V gene sequence: CDR1 SGHAT, CDR2 FQDESV (reference sequence). The CDR3 covers 14 residues. Trimming pared 2 bases from V and 3 bases from J, leaving 10 bases between. CDR3 nucleotides: TGTGCCAGCAGCTTATACCTTGCGGACACTGAAGCTTTCTTT. Protein product: CASSLYLADTEAFF.

The V call is TRBV14, the J call TRBJ2-5; TRBD2 matches at 8 bases. The CDR3 length is 16 residues. The ends lost 1 base at V and 5 bases at J; junction bases unmatched: 9. Germline V gene lookup returns CDR1 SGHDN and CDR2 FVKESK. The CDR3: CASSQVASGRLETQYF. The CDR3 nucleotides read TGTGCCAGCAGCCAAGTGGCCAGCGGGAGATTGGAGACCCAGTACTTC.

A single count supports this clone. The chain has TRBV25-1 and TRBJ2-3; 8 nucleotides align to TRBD2. Germline V gives CDR1 MGHDK, CDR2 SYGVNS. V shed 10 bases, J shed 1 base, and the junction held 7 bases outside the gene matches. This CDR3 region has 14 residues. CDR3 bases: TGTGCCACCAGCCGAGCGGGGGGCACAGATACGCAGTATTTT. Its translation: CATSRAGGTDTQYF.

To note about this clone: The same CDR3 can be traced to other DNA sequences in this sample. The chain combines TRBV19 with TRBJ1-1; the match to TRBD1 covers 11 bases. Germline V gene sequence: CDR1 LNHDA, CDR2 SQIVND (reference sequence). This CDR3 comprises 14 residues. J lost 4 bases, V lost 4 bases, and 2 bases had no gene match. The CDR3 nucleotides read TGTGCCAGTAGTACCGGGACAGGGGGCACTGAAGCTTTCTTT. Translation: CASSTGTGGTEAFF.

This chain connects TRBV25-1 to TRBJ1-1, with D tentatively TRBD1 (6 bases). The length of the CDR3 is 14 residues. Germline assignment: CDR1 MGHDK and CDR2 SYGVNS. V was shortened by 7 bases and J by 5 bases, with 17 bases between the two germline ends. CDR3 amino acids: CASISFGGATEAFF. The DNA for the CDR3 is TGTGCCAGCATAAGTTTTGGGGGGGCAACTGAAGCTTTCTTT.

The chain combines TRBV6-6 with TRBJ2-1, with TRBD1 as a possible D gene (5 bases). Germline CDR1 and CDR2: MNHNY and SVGAGI (reference sequence). Between the trimmed V and J ends, which lost 0 bases and 0 bases, there was a span of 9 bases. There are 16 residues in the CDR3. CDR3 sequence (DNA): TGTGCCAGCAGTTACTCGGCAAGGGGCTCCTACAATGAGCAGTTCTTC. Translating it yields CASSYSARGSYNEQFF.

The chain joins TRBV10-3 to TRBJ1-2; 8 nucleotides align to TRBD1. The ends lost 4 bases at V and 3 bases at J; junction bases unmatched: 7. The length of the CDR3 is 15 residues. The V gene's germline CDR1 is ENHRY and CDR2 SYGVKD. DNA for the CDR3: TGTGCCATCAGTGCCCAGGGACAGGACTACTATGGCTACACCTTC. Its translation: CAISAQGQDYYGYTF.